This entry is about one T cell receptor beta chain. Its antigen is not known. These data come from a study of T cell responses to AZD1222 COVID-19 vaccine. Combined were second doses at about 4 or about 12 weeks. Broader study findings: The donor cohort was predominantly white British with a female majority, and clonal diversity may have been underestimated. An increase in Spike-specific TCR breadth and depth was observed after two AZD1222 doses. Of the AZD1222 recipients, only 5 to 7 were seropositive at baseline.

The assay was immunoSEQ multiplex PCR, and TCRdb's table has in-frame clones only and misses some. This sample has over 55,000 clones, with roughly 80% found just once. After removal of 5 bases from V and 0 bases from J, the junction contained 8 bases not matched to a gene. The CDR3 runs 16 residues. Germline V gene data show CDR1 as LNHNV and CDR2 as YYDKDF (reference sequence). This clonotype originated in an adult who received the AZD1222 COVID-19 vaccine. The V call is TRBV15, the J call TRBJ2-7; 9 nucleotides align to TRBD1. The material sequenced was peripheral blood, taken 28 days after the second AZD1222 dose. The DNA of the CDR3 is TGTGCCACCAGCCCCACCCCGGGACAGGGCTCCTACGAGCAGTACTTC. Protein product: CATSPTPGQGSYEQYF.